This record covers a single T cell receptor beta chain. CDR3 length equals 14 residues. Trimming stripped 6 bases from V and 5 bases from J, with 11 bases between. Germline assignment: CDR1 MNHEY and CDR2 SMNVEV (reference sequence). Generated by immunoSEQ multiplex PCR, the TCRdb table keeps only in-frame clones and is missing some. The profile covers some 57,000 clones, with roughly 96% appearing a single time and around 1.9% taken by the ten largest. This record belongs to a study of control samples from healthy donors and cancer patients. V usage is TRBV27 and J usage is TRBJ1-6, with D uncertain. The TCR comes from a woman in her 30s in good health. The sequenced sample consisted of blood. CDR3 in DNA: TGTGCCAGCAGCCCTACTGCAGATAATTCACCCCTCCACTTT. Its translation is CASSPTADNSPLHF.